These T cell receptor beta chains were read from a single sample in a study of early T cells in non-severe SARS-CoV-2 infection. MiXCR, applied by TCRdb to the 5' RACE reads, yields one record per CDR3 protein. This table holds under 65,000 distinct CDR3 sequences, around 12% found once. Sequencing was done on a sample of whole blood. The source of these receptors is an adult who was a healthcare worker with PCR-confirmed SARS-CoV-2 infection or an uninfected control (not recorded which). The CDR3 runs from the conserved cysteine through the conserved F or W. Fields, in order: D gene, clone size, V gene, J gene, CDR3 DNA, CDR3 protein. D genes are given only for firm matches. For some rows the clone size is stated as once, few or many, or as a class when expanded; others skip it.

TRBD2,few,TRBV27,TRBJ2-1,TGTGCCAGCAGTTCTGGACTAGCGGGGCACAATGAGCAGTTCTTC,CASSSGLAGHNEQFF
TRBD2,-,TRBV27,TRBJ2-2,TGTGCCAGCAGAGCCGGGACTAGAAGAACCGGGGAGCTGTTTTTT,CASRAGTRRTGELFF
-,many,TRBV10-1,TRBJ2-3,TGCGCCAGCAGTGAGAGGGGGAATCCTAGCACAGATACGCAGTATTTT,CASSERGNPSTDTQYF
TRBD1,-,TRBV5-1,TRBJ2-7,TGCGCCAGCAGCTTGACAGGGGGCATCGCCTACGAGCAGTACTTC,CASSLTGGIAYEQYF
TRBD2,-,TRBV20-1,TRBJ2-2,TGCAGTGCTAGAGTGGGGACTAGTAACACCGGGGAGCTGTTTTTT,CSARVGTSNTGELFF
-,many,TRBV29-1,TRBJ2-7,TGCAGCGTTCGCGGGACCGCAGGAGTCGAGCAGTACTTC,CSVRGTAGVEQYF
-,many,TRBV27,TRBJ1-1,TGTGCCAGCAGCCAGGACAGTGGGACTGAAGCTTTCTTT,CASSQDSGTEAFF
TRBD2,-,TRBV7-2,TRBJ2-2,TGTGCCAGCAGCATGGGACTAGCGGGAGTGGTCGGGGAGCTGTTTTTT,CASSMGLAGVVGELFF
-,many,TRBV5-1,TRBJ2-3,TGCGCCAGCAGCTTGGTAGAGGATACGCAGTATTTT,CASSLVEDTQYF
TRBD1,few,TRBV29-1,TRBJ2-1,TGCAGCGGCAACACCGGGACAGGGGTCAATGAGCAGTTCTTC,CSGNTGTGVNEQFF
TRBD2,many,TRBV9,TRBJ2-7,TGTGCCAGCAGCACGGGGGGTCTAGTCCCTGACGAGCAGTACTTC,CASSTGGLVPDEQYF
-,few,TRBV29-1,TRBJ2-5,TGCAGCGGGATCACAGGGACGGGGGAGACCCAGTACTTC,CSGITGTGETQYF
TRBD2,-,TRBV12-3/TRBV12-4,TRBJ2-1,TGTGCCAGCAGTTCCGGACTAGCGGGAAGGAGTGAGCAGTTCTTC,CASSSGLAGRSEQFF
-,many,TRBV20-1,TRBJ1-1,TGCAGTGCTAGAGCCGGCCACGGGGGCACTGAAGCTTTCTTT,CSARAGHGGTEAFF
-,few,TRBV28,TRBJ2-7,TGTGCCAGCAGTTTGCCTAGAGGGGGGATGGGGTCCTACGAGCAGTACTTC,CASSLPRGGMGSYEQYF
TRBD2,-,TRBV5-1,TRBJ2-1,TGCGCCAGCAGCCCCCCGCGGGAGAACCCCTACAATGAGCAGTTCTTC,CASSPPRENPYNEQFF
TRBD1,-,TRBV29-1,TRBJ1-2,TGCAGCGTCCAGGACAGGGCGGGTTATGGCCACACCTTC,CSVQDRAGYGHTF
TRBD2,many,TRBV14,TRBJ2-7,TGTGCCAGCAGCCGGGGGGGAGCGATCCACGAGCAGTACTTC,CASSRGGAIHEQYF
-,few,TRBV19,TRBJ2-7,TGTGCCAGTAGTAGCAATATCCGCAGGGCGAGCGAGCAGTACTTC,CASSSNIRRASEQYF
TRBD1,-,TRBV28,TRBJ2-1,TGTGCCAGCCGCTCCTTGGGACAGGGCTACAATGAGCAGTTCTTC,CASRSLGQGYNEQFF
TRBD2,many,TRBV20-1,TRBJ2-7,TGCAGTGCTAGAGATTCCGGGACTAGCGGGATTTACGAGCAGTACTTC,CSARDSGTSGIYEQYF
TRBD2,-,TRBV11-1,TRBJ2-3,TGTGCCAGCCGGAAGATTGGGAGGGCCCTCGATACGCAGTATTTT,CASRKIGRALDTQYF
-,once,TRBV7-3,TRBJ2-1,TGTGCCAGCAGCTTAGGGACCTCTCGAACGGGTGAGCAGTTCTTC,CASSLGTSRTGEQFF
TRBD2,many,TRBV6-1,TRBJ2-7,TGTGCCAGCAGCGTCTATGCTAGCGGGTCCCCTAACTACGAGCAGTACTTC,CASSVYASGSPNYEQYF
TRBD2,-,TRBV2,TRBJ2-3,TGTGCCAGCACCGAGGGACTAGCGGGACCCACAGATACGCAGTATTTT,CASTEGLAGPTDTQYF
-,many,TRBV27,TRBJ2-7,TGTGCCAGCAGTTTCCAAGGACAGTCCTACGAGCAGTACTTC,CASSFQGQSYEQYF
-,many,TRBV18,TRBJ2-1,TGTGCCAGCTCACCGACACTTAACAATGAGCAGTTCTTC,CASSPTLNNEQFF
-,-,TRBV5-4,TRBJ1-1,TGTGCCAGCAGTCCTCAGATGGACACTGAAGCTTTCTTT,CASSPQMDTEAFF
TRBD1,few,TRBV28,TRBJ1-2,TGTGCCACGAAGGGGGCGCAAATCCCTAACTATGGCTACACCTTC,CATKGAQIPNYGYTF
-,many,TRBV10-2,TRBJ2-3,TGCGCCAGCAAGGGACTTAGCACAGATACGCAGTATTTT,CASKGLSTDTQYF
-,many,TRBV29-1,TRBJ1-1,TGCAGCGTTCACAATGGGGGAGCTTTCTTT,CSVHNGGAFF
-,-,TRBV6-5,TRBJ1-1,TGTGCCAGCAGTTACGTGGGGGCCCCTCGTGCTTTCTTT,CASSYVGAPRAFF
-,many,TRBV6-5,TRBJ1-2,TGTGCCAGCAGTTACGGAACAGCGGACTATGGCTACACCTTC,CASSYGTADYGYTF
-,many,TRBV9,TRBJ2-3,TGTGCCAGCAGCGTAGCAGACTACCTCGATACGCAGTATTTT,CASSVADYLDTQYF
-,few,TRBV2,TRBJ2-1,TGTGCCAGCAGTGAAGGAGACGCTCTCTCCTACAATGAGCAGTTCTTC,CASSEGDALSYNEQFF
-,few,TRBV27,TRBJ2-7,TGTGCCACACTATGCCCTTCGGTCCTTTGGGACGAGCAGTACTTC,CATLCPSVLWDEQYF
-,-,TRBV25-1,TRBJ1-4,TGTGCCAGCAGTGACAGGGGTGGCGAAAAACTGTTTTTT,CASSDRGGEKLFF
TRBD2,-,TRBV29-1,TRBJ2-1,TGCAGCGTTGAGGGGCTAGCGGGGACTAGGCAGTTCTTC,CSVEGLAGTRQFF